This passage covers 5 T cell receptor beta chains from one sample sequenced in a study of cytomegalovirus exposure and HLA in healthy donors. The PCR used 60 Vbeta and 13 Jbeta primers. Clones were read by immunoSEQ multiplex PCR, and TCRdb kept only the in-frame ones, dropping some. The data hold fewer than 150,000 clones, with roughly 78% observed a single time. What was sequenced was PBMCs. The receptors stem from a man aged 35 to 55 in good health and CMV-seronegative.

This clone came up a few times. This sequence joins TRBV10-3 and TRBJ1-5; D might be TRBD1 (5 bases). V lost 10 bases, J lost 0 bases, and 19 bases lay in between. Germline lookup yields CDR1 ENHRY and CDR2 SYGVKD. This CDR3 is 16 amino acids long. Written as DNA, the CDR3 is TGTGCCACCTCCCCCCGGGGGGAAGATAGCAATCAGCCCCAGCATTTT. Its translation is CATSPRGEDSNQPQHF.

The V gene is TRBV5-6, the J gene TRBJ2-7; no reliable D call. Trimming removed 7 bases from V and 7 bases from J, with 12 bases in between. The germline gives CDR1 SGHDT, CDR2 YYEEEE. The CDR3 sequence is 11 residues long. This CDR3 is CASDRGGEQYF. DNA of the CDR3: TGTGCCAGCGACCGCGGTGGTGAGCAGTACTTC.

Comments on this clone: This likely comes from a read error, as the CDR3 has no conserved phenylalanine or tryptophan at its end. The genes are TRBV6-1 and TRBJ1-4; D is ambiguous. The CDR3 has 14 residues. Trimming cost V 7 bases and J 7 bases, with 16 bases left between them. CDR1 and CDR2 from the germline V gene are MNHNS and SASEGT. CDR3 sequence reads: CASNPGPGGEKLFV. The CDR3 DNA follows: TGTGCCAGCAACCCTGGACCAGGAGGTGAAAAACTGTTTGTT.

The CDR3 DNA follows: TGTGCCAGCAGCTCGCATCGGAGGGGAACCTACAATGAGCAGTTCTTC. It codes for CASSSHRRGTYNEQFF. The rearrangement links TRBV5-4 to TRBJ2-1; weak D call: TRBD2 (6 bases). Germline loops: CDR1 SGHNT, CDR2 YYREEE (reference sequence). Trimming cost V 3 bases and J 2 bases, with 15 bases left between them. This CDR3 region has 16 residues.

This chain joins TRBV9 and TRBJ2-1, with no clear D. The CDR3 has 15 amino acids. Per germline, CDR1 SGDLS and CDR2 YYNGEE. V lost 0 bases and J 2 bases, leaving 9 bases between the germline ends. The CDR3 protein is CASSVAPRAYNEQFF. The DNA for the CDR3 is TGTGCCAGCAGCGTAGCCCCCCGAGCCTACAATGAGCAGTTCTTC.